This note documents a single T cell receptor (beta chain) sequence. The sample is drawn from a study of radiation and T cells in renal cell carcinoma. Clones were read by immunoSEQ multiplex PCR, and TCRdb kept only the in-frame ones, dropping some. The repertoire holds more than 75,000 clones, with approximately 86% as singletons. Specified time point: blood 2 weeks post-SBRT. Treatment reported: 15 Gy SBRT to primary tumor, nephrectomy 4 weeks later. Germline CDR1 reads SGHRS; CDR2 reads YFSETQ. Trimming cost V 2 bases and J 8 bases, with 13 bases left between them. The CDR3 runs to 14 residues. The sample consisted of blood, taken from a patient whose treatment included radiotherapy and nephrectomy. This TCR was sampled from a woman between 45 and 65 years old with renal cell carcinoma. The chain uses TRBV5-1 and TRBJ1-4; D gene ambiguous. This CDR3 is CASSFSPGLEKLFF. DNA of the CDR3: TGCGCCAGCAGCTTTTCCCCAGGTTTAGAAAAACTGTTTTTT. The entire variable domain, with the rest obtained from reference TRBV5-1 and TRBJ1-4, is as follows: KAGVTQTPRYLIKTRGQQVTLSCSPISGHRSVSWYQQTPGQGLQFLFEYFSETQRNKGNFPGRFSGRQFSNSRSEMNVSTLELGDSALYLCASSFSPGLEKLFFGSGTQLSVL.